The 17 T cell receptor beta chains below were found in one sample sequenced in a study of T-cell reconstitution after alpha-beta-depleted transplantation in children (dated by TCRdb to 2016 to 2017). Preparation of the library involved PCR. Sequenced on an Illumina HiSeq 2500. To normalize quantification of the TCRbeta repertoire, the TCR libraries were built with molecular barcoding that relied on unique molecular identifiers. In-frame beta chains were kept once TCRdb had trimmed the public reads at Q25 with fastp and called clones with MiXCR. Rows matching on CDR3 protein sequence are summarized as one entry with the most common DNA and genes. The sample table records roughly 76,000 distinct CDR3 sequences; around 9.9% of these occur just once. The ten largest clones capture about 13% of the sample. This specimen's treatment or condition label, per the study, means: allogeneic hematopoietic cell transplantation with graft depleted of TCRalphabeta T cells and CD19 B cells.

This specimen was PBMCs, taken before TCRalphabeta/CD19-depleted stem cell transplant. The source of these receptors is a boy aged 5-17 years with acute myeloid leukemia, due to receive a stem cell transplant.

This clonotype has at least ten counts. The chain employs TRBV20-1 and TRBJ1-5, with 9 bases aligning to TRBD1. CDR3 length: 16 residues. Trimming removed 5 bases from V and 4 bases from J; junction bases left unmatched: 12. Germline-derived CDR1 and CDR2 are DFQATT and SNEGSKA (reference sequence). CDR3 coding DNA: TGCAGTGCTCCGGGACAGGGCCGTCCCACGAATCAGCCCCAGCATTTT. Protein sequence: CSAPGQGRPTNQPQHF.

This clonotype was counted many times. The chain carries TRBV27 and TRBJ2-3, with TRBD2 matching over 9 bases. This CDR3 region has 16 residues. Trimming removed 6 bases from V and 9 bases from J; junction bases left unmatched: 16. CDR1 is MNHEY and CDR2 is SMNVEV in the germline V gene (reference sequence). The DNA of the CDR3 is TGTGCCAGCAGCCTAACTAGCGGGCTTCTCGCAGGAACGCAGTATTTT. This translates into CASSLTSGLLAGTQYF.

This clonotype was seen at least ten times. The J gene is TRBJ2-1, the V gene TRBV12-3 or TRBV12-4; TRBD1 aligns across 8 bases. The CDR3 extends over 14 amino acids. Trimming cost V 1 base and J 9 bases; bases outside gene matches: 5. CDR3 residues: CASSLGGQGGEQFF. For the CDR3, the DNA is TGTGCCAGCAGTTTAGGTGGACAGGGCGGTGAGCAGTTCTTC.

This clonotype appeared many times. The gene calls are TRBV5-1 and TRBJ1-3, with 8 bases lining up with TRBD1. Germline lookup yields CDR1 SGHRS and CDR2 YFSETQ. V gave up 2 bases and J gave up 0 bases; unmatched junction bases: 7. This CDR3 has 17 amino acids. The CDR3 loop is CASSFQGASNSGNTIYF. As DNA, the CDR3 is TGCGCCAGCAGCTTTCAGGGGGCCTCAAACTCTGGAAACACCATATATTTT.

This clonotype was seen ten or more times. This chain connects TRBV10-3 to TRBJ2-1; D uncertain. With 10 bases removed from V and 4 bases from J, the gap between germline ends came to 8 bases. This CDR3 is built from 11 residues. The germline V gene encodes CDR1 ENHRY and CDR2 SYGVKD. CDR3 coding DNA: TGTGCCACCACCGGATACAATGAGCAGTTCTTC. Translated: CATTGYNEQFF.

This clonotype is medium-sized in the sample. The V call is TRBV12-3 or TRBV12-4, the J call TRBJ2-1; weak D call: TRBD2 (5 bases). Between the trimmed V and J ends, which lost 3 bases and 7 bases, there was a span of 7 bases. The CDR3 length is 12 residues. For the CDR3, the DNA is TGTGCCAGCAGTTTCGGGGAGAATGAGCAGTTCTTC. It specifies CASSFGENEQFF.

At least ten counts were recorded for this clonotype. The chain links TRBV6-5 to TRBJ1-6; TRBD1 is a possible D gene (5 bases). V was clipped by 2 bases and J by 10 bases, with 12 bases between them. Germline loops: CDR1 MNHEY, CDR2 SVGAGI. This CDR3 has 14 residues. The CDR3 protein is CASSYGGEGSPLHF. The DNA for the CDR3 is TGTGCCAGCAGTTACGGAGGGGAGGGCTCACCCCTCCACTTT.

This clonotype was seen many times. The chain combines TRBV25-1 with TRBJ2-5, with TRBD1 as a possible D gene (5 bases). CDR1 MGHDK and CDR2 SYGVNS come from the germline V gene. V gave up 1 base and J gave up 4 bases, with 10 bases separating them. The CDR3 extends over 14 amino acids. CDR3 nucleotides: TGTGCCAGCAGTGAATTGACAGTTGGAGAGACCCAGTACTTC. Translated: CASSELTVGETQYF.

As concerns this clonotype: This may be a read error, as it is one base from a much larger clone. V is TRBV27 and J is TRBJ2-7; a weak D match, TRBD1 (6 bases). This CDR3 comprises 15 residues. V was cut by 1 base and J by 3 bases, with 13 bases left in between. Germline V lookup: CDR1 MNHEY, CDR2 SMNVEV (reference sequence). The CDR3 protein is CASSLFSSRGYEQYF. The CDR3 bases are TGTGCCAGCAGTTTATTTAGCAGCAGGGGCTACGAGCAGTACTTC.

This clonotype appeared many times. The chain couples TRBV3-1 to TRBJ1-1, with 9 bases that match TRBD1. Germline CDR1 is LGHDT and CDR2 is YNNKEL (reference sequence). V lost 4 bases, J lost 1 base, and 7 bases stayed unmatched. CDR3 length: 16 amino acids. CDR3: CASSLSDRGANTEAFF. The CDR3 DNA sequence: TGTGCCAGCAGCCTTTCCGACAGGGGGGCGAACACTGAAGCTTTCTTT.

This clonotype was counted many times. This chain links TRBV2 with TRBJ2-7; D may be TRBD1 or TRBD2 (5 bases each). The V and J ends lost 7 bases and 5 bases respectively, with 18 bases between them. The germline CDR1 and CDR2 sequences are SNHLY and FYNNEI. This CDR3 has 14 residues. CDR3 protein: CASTVGTVGDEQYV. CDR3 nucleotides: TGTGCCAGCACTGTGGGGACGGTGGGCGACGAGCAGTACGTC.

This clonotype came up many times. V is TRBV4-3 and J is TRBJ2-5, with TRBD2 as a possible D gene (5 bases). V lost 4 bases and J lost 5, with 11 bases in between. Germline V gene sequence: CDR1 LGHNA, CDR2 YSLEER. The CDR3 has 13 residues. The CDR3, as DNA: TGCGCCAGCAGCCGCCGGAGGTGGGAGACCCAGTACTTC. It codes for CASSRRRWETQYF.

This clonotype was seen ten or more times. J is TRBJ2-3 and V is TRBV7-9; 12 nucleotides line up with TRBD2. The CDR3 has 16 residues. The ends lost 4 bases at V and 5 bases at J; junction bases unmatched: 7. The germline gives CDR1 SEHNR, CDR2 FQNEAQ (reference sequence). In DNA form, the CDR3 reads TGTGCCAGCAGCTCTAGCGGGAGGGCCTCAGGAGATACGCAGTATTTT. As protein: CASSSSGRASGDTQYF.

Many counts were recorded for this clonotype. The rearrangement joins TRBV13 to TRBJ2-1, with 13 bases matching TRBD2. Trimming cost V 0 bases and J 1 base; bases outside gene matches: 21. Germline CDR1 and CDR2: PRHDT and FYEKMQ (reference sequence). This CDR3 is 24 amino acids long. CDR3 protein: CASSLGSGTSGKVRRQRSYNEQFF. CDR3 coding DNA: TGTGCCAGCAGCTTAGGTAGTGGGACTAGCGGGAAGGTTCGCCGTCAAAGGTCCTACAATGAGCAGTTCTTC.

This clonotype was detected ten times or more. This chain connects TRBV5-1 to TRBJ2-1; tentatively, D is TRBD2 (5 bases). CDR3 size: 15 residues. Deletions cut 4 bases from V and 2 bases from J, with 13 bases between. Germline CDR1 SGHRS, CDR2 YFSETQ. As DNA, the CDR3 is TGCGCCAGCAGCCCATTAGCGACTACCTACAATGAGCAGTTCTTC. Translated: CASSPLATTYNEQFF. Drawing the rest from reference TRBV5-1 and TRBJ2-1, the complete variable domain is KAGVTQTPRYLIKTRGQQVTLSCSPISGHRSVSWYQQTPGQGLQFLFEYFSETQRNKGNFPGRFSGRQFSNSRSEMNVSTLELGDSALYLCASSPLATTYNEQFFGPGTRLTVL.

As for this clonotype: One base away lies a much larger clone, so this may be a sequencing read error. This chain uses TRBV19 with TRBJ1-2; 7 bases match TRBD1. The CDR3 has 15 residues. Germline values: CDR1 LNHDA, CDR2 SQIVND (reference sequence). CDR3 DNA: TGTGCCAGTAGTATGATTACCGGGACAGCCTATGGCTGCACCTTC. Translated: CASSMITGTAYGCTF. Drawing the rest from reference TRBV19 and TRBJ1-2, the complete variable domain is DGGITQSPKYLFRKEGQNVTLSCEQNLNHDAMYWYRQDPGQGLRLIYYSQIVNDFQKGDIAEGYSVSREKKESFPLTVTSAQKNPTAFYLCASSMITGTAYGCTFGSGTRLTVV.

The chain has TRBV2 and TRBJ2-5, with D uncertain. Trimming stripped 7 bases from V and 4 bases from J, with 7 bases between. Looked up from germline, CDR1 is SNHLY and CDR2 is FYNNEI. The CDR3 loop spans 11 amino acids. The CDR3 DNA reads as TGTGCCAGCAAGATCTCAGAGACCCAGTACTTC. Its translation is CASKISETQYF.